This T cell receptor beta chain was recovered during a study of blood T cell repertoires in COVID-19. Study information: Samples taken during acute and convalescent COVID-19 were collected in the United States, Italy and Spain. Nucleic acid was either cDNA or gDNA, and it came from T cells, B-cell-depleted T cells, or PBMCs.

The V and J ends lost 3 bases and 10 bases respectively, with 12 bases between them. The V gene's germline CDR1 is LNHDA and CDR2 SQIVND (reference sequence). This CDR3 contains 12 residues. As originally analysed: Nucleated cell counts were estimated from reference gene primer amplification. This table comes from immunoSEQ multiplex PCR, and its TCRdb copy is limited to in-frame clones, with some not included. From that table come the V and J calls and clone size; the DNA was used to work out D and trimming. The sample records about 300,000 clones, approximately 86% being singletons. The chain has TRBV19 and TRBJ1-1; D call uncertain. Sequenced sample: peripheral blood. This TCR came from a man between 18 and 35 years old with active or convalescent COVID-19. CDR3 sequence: CASSIGVSGAFF. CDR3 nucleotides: TGTGCCAGTAGTATCGGGGTTTCGGGAGCTTTCTTT.